The 8 T cell receptor beta chains reported below all come from one sample, sequenced in a study of vaccination effects on CD4 cells after COVID-19. Assay used: immunoSEQ multiplex PCR; TCRdb lists only in-frame clones, some missing. The table has some 50,000 clones, 65% to 75% seen once; the top ten hold approximately 5.1%. Cells that had been cultured for 10 days were the source of isolated CD4+ T cells. From March to December 2020, the person had a SARS-CoV-2 infection that was confirmed by PCR. BNT162b2 vaccine or mRNA-1273 vaccine was given to participants in two doses. These receptors are not linked to any known antigen. The source material was CD4+ T cells from PBMCs cultured without peptide, sampled after COVID-19 vaccination. Receptors originate from a human donor who had a prior SARS-CoV-2 infection.

The chain joins TRBV3-1 (or the pseudogene TRBV3-2) to TRBJ2-6; 9 nucleotides line up with TRBD2. This CDR3 contains 17 residues. V shed 4 bases, J shed 0 bases, and the junction held 4 bases outside the gene matches. Per the germline V gene, CDR1 is LGHDT and CDR2 is YNNKEL (reference sequence). The CDR3 coding sequence is TGTGCCAGCAGCCTACTAGCGGGTGACTCTGGGGCCAACGTCCTGACTTTC. Protein product: CASSLLAGDSGANVLTF.

The chain has TRBV19 and TRBJ2-2, with no clear D. Germline values: CDR1 LNHDA, CDR2 SQIVND (reference sequence). The ends were cut back, 2 bases at V and 6 bases at J, with 13 bases in the middle. The CDR3 loop spans 15 amino acids. The CDR3 DNA follows: TGTGCCAGTAGTATATCCGACCTTTCGTCCGGGGAGCTGTTTTTT. It translates to CASSISDLSSGELFF.

Written as DNA, the CDR3 is TGTGCCAGCAGCGCGTCTCCGGGACAGGGTCTGGCCGGGGAGCTGTTTTTT. As protein: CASSASPGQGLAGELFF. The genes are TRBV9 and TRBJ2-2; 9 nucleotides match TRBD1. CDR1 is SGDLS and CDR2 is YYNGEE in the germline V gene. The CDR3 spans 17 residues. V gave up 3 bases and J gave up 6 bases; unmatched junction bases: 12.

The chain couples TRBV7-2 to TRBJ2-3; 10 nucleotides match TRBD2. The CDR3 covers 17 residues. The germline V gene encodes CDR1 SGHTA and CDR2 FQGNSA. Trimming took 5 bases from V and 1 from J; bases not matched to a gene: 9. CDR3 protein: CASSPPGLAGGTDTQYF. The CDR3 DNA follows: TGTGCCAGCAGCCCCCCAGGGCTAGCGGGGGGCACAGATACGCAGTATTTT.

The chain links TRBV5-1 to TRBJ2-1; weak D call: TRBD2 (5 bases). Germline-derived CDR1 and CDR2 are SGHRS and YFSETQ. The ends were cut back, 4 bases at V and 4 bases at J, with 24 bases in the middle. This CDR3 is 18 amino acids long. Here the CDR3 reads CASSQSPSDASGYNEQFF. The CDR3 coding sequence is TGCGCCAGCAGCCAAAGCCCTTCAGATGCCTCGGGGTACAATGAGCAGTTCTTC. Using reference TRBV5-1 and TRBJ2-1 for the parts outside the CDR3, the full variable domain is KAGVTQTPRYLIKTRGQQVTLSCSPISGHRSVSWYQQTPGQGLQFLFEYFSETQRNKGNFPGRFSGRQFSNSRSEMNVSTLELGDSALYLCASSQSPSDASGYNEQFFGPGTRLTVL.

The chain couples TRBV6-5 to TRBJ1-2, with no clear D. Germline V gene data show CDR1 as MNHEY and CDR2 as SVGAGI. The length of the CDR3 is 15 residues. Trimming shortened V by 2 bases and J by 2 bases, and 12 bases separated the two germline ends. The CDR3 sequence is CASSYVWSRNYGYTF. In DNA form, the CDR3 reads TGTGCCAGCAGTTACGTATGGTCCAGGAACTATGGCTACACCTTC.

The chain has TRBV12-5 and TRBJ2-7; D possibly corresponds to TRBD2 (5 bases). The CDR3 is 15 residues long. Germline CDR1 is LGHNT and CDR2 is FRNRAP. With 6 bases removed from V and 2 bases from J, the gap between germline ends came to 17 bases. CDR3 in DNA: TGTGCTAGTGGGCGAACAGCGGCTGTGGCCTACGAGCAGTACTTC. It specifies CASGRTAAVAYEQYF.

In this sample, this clone turned up a few times. This chain joins TRBV30 and TRBJ1-1; D may be TRBD1 (5 bases). The CDR3 covers 13 residues. From germline, CDR1 is GTSNPN and CDR2 SVGIG (reference sequence). Trimming stripped 4 bases from V and 1 base from J, with 10 bases between. This CDR3 reads CAWIEQANTEAFF. The CDR3 DNA sequence: TGTGCCTGGATTGAACAGGCGAACACTGAAGCTTTCTTT.